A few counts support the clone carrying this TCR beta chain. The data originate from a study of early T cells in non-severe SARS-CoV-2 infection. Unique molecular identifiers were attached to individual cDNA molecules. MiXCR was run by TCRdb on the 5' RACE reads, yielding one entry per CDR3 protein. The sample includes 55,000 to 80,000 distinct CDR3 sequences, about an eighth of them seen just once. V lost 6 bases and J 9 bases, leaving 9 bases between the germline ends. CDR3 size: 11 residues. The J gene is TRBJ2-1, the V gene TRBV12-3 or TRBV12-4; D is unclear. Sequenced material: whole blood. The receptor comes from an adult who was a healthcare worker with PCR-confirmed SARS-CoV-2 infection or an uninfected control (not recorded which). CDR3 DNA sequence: TGTGCCAGCAGCTCCCGGGTTGAGCAGTTCTTC. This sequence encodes CASSSRVEQFF.